The T cell receptor (beta chain) described here comes from a study of vaccination effects on CD4 cells after COVID-19 (dated by TCRdb to between 2021 and 2024). Describing the broader study: Participants received two doses of either the BNT162b2 or the mRNA-1273 mRNA SARS-CoV-2 vaccine. Altogether, some ten COVID-19 convalescent patients and a few SARS-CoV-2-naive healthy vaccine recipients made up the full study. The Oncomine TCR Beta short-read assay on an Illumina iSeq 100 was used to sequence cultures from other donors in the study. The study compared SARS-CoV-2 spike-specific CD4+ TCR repertoires before and after mRNA vaccination in COVID-19 convalescent patients and infection-naive vaccine recipients.

Study-level results and caveats: Marked clonal contraction was observed in both infection-induced and vaccine-induced clones at late post-vaccination timepoints, consistent with waning T cell responses. Among healthy vaccine recipients, nearly all vaccine-induced clones were SARS-CoV-2 mono-reactive, and just 1 of 255 was cross-reactive with common cold coronaviruses. Only a small number of convalescent patients were included, and no early post-infection timepoints were available, which limited the study.

The ViraFEST assay stimulated PBMC with viral peptide pools and then used TCR sequencing to identify antigen-specific CD4+ T cell clonotypes by expansion. After less than 13 days of culture, CD4+ T cells were isolated with the EasySep CD4+ T cell isolation kit. None of the healthy vaccine recipients had a prior SARS-CoV-2 infection, which was confirmed by nucleocapsid antibody tests that came back negative both before and after vaccination. Approximately 2.1 million PBMC per well were cultured in IMDM with about 5% human AB serum, 10 IU/ml IL-2 and gentamicin, plus 10 ug/ml peptides. On days 3 and 7, half of the culture medium was replaced with fresh IL-2-containing medium. Unless noted otherwise, every peptide stimulation condition was cultured in triplicate wells. PBMC were separated from whole blood using Ficoll-Paque Plus gradient centrifugation and were then either cryopreserved at -140C or used fresh. The overlapping peptide pools covered the spike proteins of SARS-CoV-2 as well as those of the common cold coronaviruses HCoV-NL63, HCoV-OC43 and HCoV-229E. The QIAamp micro DNA kit was used to extract genomic DNA from the cultured CD4+ T cells.

This clone was found a few times. No cognate antigen has been identified for it. No qualities accompany the bases; no much larger clone lies one base away. The library relied on the immunoSEQ multiplex PCR assay. DNA from the CD4+ T cells that had been cultured and isolated underwent TCR beta CDR3 sequencing. In the paper's pipeline: Non-productive TCR sequences were discarded, and reads were trimmed to the CDR3 region, with only CDR3s of 7 or more amino acids retained. Antigen-specific clonotypes were identified with the MANAFEST web app by comparing expansion in peptide wells against reference cultures. To count as positive, a clone had to show expansion at FDR<0.05 compared with the reference and with all other wells, an odds ratio above 5, and a frequency above 0.1% in two replicate wells. Cross-reactive clonotypes were defined as significantly expanded in SARS-CoV-2 spike wells and in at least one common cold coronavirus spike condition. CDR3 similarity was assessed by Levenshtein distance using the stringdist R package, and unrooted trees were constructed with ape in R 3.6.1. TCRdb's version of the immuneACCESS table is confined to in-frame rearrangements and falls short of the full clone set. An unresolved V gene accounts for under half of the shortfall where checked; the remainder is of unknown origin. The V and J calls and clone size come from that table; D and trimming were worked out from the DNA. The sample table holds around 71,000 clones, of which roughly 72% were seen once. Roughly 4% of the sample is held by the ten biggest clonotypes.

The CDR3 holds 14 amino acids from the cysteine to the phenylalanine. The kept DNA is CDR3 alone, 42 bases in frame from the first base. For CDR1 and CDR2, the germline V gene (reference sequence) lists MNHEY and SMNVEV. V and J lose 7 bases and 0 bases, and a span of 10 bases separates them. The receptor was isolated from a human donor who received a COVID-19 vaccine. The sequences come from CD4+ T cells from PBMCs cultured with HCoV-OC43 spike peptides, collected before COVID-19 vaccination. The intended sense of this specimen's cell subset or site label: HCoV-OC43 spike overlapping peptide pool stimulation. The receptor chain draws on TRBV27 and TRBJ1-3; no D segment can be confidently identified. This receptor carries the CDR3 CASMRASSGNTIYF. The DNA sequence follows: TGTGCCAGCATGAGGGCCTCCTCTGGAAACACCATATATTTT.